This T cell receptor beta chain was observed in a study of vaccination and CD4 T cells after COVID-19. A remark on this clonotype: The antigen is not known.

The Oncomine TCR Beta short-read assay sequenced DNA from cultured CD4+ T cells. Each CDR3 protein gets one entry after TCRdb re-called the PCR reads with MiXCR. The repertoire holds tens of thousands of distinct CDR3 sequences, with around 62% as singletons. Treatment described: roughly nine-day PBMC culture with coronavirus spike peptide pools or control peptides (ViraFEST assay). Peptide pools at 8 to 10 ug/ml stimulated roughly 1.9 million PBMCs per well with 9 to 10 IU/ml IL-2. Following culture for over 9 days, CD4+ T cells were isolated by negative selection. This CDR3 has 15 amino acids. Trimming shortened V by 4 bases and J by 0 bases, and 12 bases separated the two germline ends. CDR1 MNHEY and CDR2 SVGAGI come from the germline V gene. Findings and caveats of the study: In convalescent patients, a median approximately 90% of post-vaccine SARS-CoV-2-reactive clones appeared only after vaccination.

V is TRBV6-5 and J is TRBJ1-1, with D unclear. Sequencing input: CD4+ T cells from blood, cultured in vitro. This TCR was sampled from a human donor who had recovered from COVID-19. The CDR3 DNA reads TGTGCCAGCAGTTCGCCGGACCCTTTGAACACTGAAGCTTTCTTT. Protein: CASSSPDPLNTEAFF.